This T cell receptor (beta chain) was captured in a study of cytomegalovirus exposure and HLA in healthy donors. Study-wide results and caveats: Both high specificity and high sensitivity reportedly marked the classifier's diagnosis of cytomegalovirus status.

The donors were part of the approximately 120-subject validation cohort, which stood apart from the roughly 700-subject first cohort. The method was immunoSEQ multiplex PCR; TCRdb's version includes in-frame clones alone and lacks a portion of them. The profile covers over 100,000 clones, with around nine tenths appearing a single time and around 2.1% taken by the ten largest. As regards this clone: Its antigen is currently unknown.

With 6 bases clipped from V and 3 bases from J, the junction kept 6 bases outside the gene matches. The CDR3 is 15 residues long. Germline CDR1 and CDR2: SGHAT and FQNNGV. Material for sequencing was PBMCs. This sequence originates from a woman between 18 and 29 years old in good health and CMV-seronegative. This sequence joins TRBV11-2 and TRBJ1-4, with 8 bases aligning to TRBD1. The CDR3 DNA follows: TGTGCCAGCAGGCTGCCGGGACAGGCTAATGAAAAACTGTTTTTT. It is translated as CASRLPGQANEKLFF.